These 14 T cell receptor beta chains were sequenced from one sample in a study of blood T cell repertoires in COVID-19. Libraries were prepared by immunoSEQ multiplex PCR; TCRdb keeps only in-frame clonotypes and omits some of them. The repertoire has approximately 260,000 clones, roughly 83% of them found once; the top ten carry 3.5% to 5.5%. Specimen: peripheral blood. The origin of the receptors is a man in his sixties who had recovered from COVID-19.

This chain joins TRBV28 and TRBJ2-3, with a weak D call TRBD1 (6 bases). The length of the CDR3 is 14 residues. Trimming stripped 6 bases from V and 1 base from J, with 11 bases between. Germline CDR1 and CDR2: MDHEN and SYDVKM. The CDR3 coding sequence is TGTGCCAGCAGGGTTGGGGGCGGCACAGATACGCAGTATTTT. It specifies CASRVGGGTDTQYF.

J is TRBJ2-3 and V is TRBV5-8; 9 bases map to TRBD1. The CDR3 is 15 amino acids. Per the germline V gene, CDR1 is SGHTS and CDR2 is YDEGEE. V shed 4 bases, J shed 3 bases, and the junction held 6 bases outside the gene matches. Here the CDR3 reads CASSRIGQGTDTQYF. CDR3 DNA sequence: TGTGCCAGCAGCCGGATTGGACAGGGGACAGATACGCAGTATTTT.

The chain employs TRBV30 and TRBJ1-2; 8 bases fit TRBD1. CDR3 size: 13 residues. Germline trimming cut 3 bases from V and 5 bases from J; bases unmatched to any gene: 5. Germline V gene lookup returns CDR1 GTSNPN and CDR2 SVGIG (reference sequence). CDR3 bases: TGTGCCTGGAGGCCCGGGACAGGATATGGCTACACCTTC. This gives the protein CAWRPGTGYGYTF.

This chain links TRBV19 with TRBJ1-2; no firm D call. The germline V gene encodes CDR1 LNHDA and CDR2 SQIVND (reference sequence). Trimming removed 1 base at V and 2 bases at J, with 14 bases between. The length of the CDR3 is 16 residues. The CDR3 sequence: CASSIGLQPLNYGYTF. The DNA of the CDR3 is TGTGCCAGTAGTATAGGCTTACAACCGTTGAACTATGGCTACACCTTC.

The chain combines TRBV19 with TRBJ2-1; D is possibly TRBD2 (6 bases). This CDR3 contains 14 residues. Trimming cost V 7 bases and J 10 bases, with 20 bases left between them. Germline-derived CDR1 and CDR2 are LNHDA and SQIVND (reference sequence). CDR3 loop: CASIALGGGMEQFF. As DNA, the CDR3 is TGTGCCAGTATCGCCCTGGGGGGAGGTATGGAGCAGTTCTTC.

This clone occurred a few times. Other DNA sequences in the sample encode the same CDR3. The chain joins TRBV7-9 to TRBJ1-4, with D maybe TRBD1 (6 bases). CDR3 length: 14 residues. V lost 1 base to trimming and J lost 7 bases, with 10 bases between them. From germline, CDR1 is SEHNR and CDR2 FQNEAQ (reference sequence). Written as DNA, the CDR3 is TGTGCCAGCAGCTTAGGTCAGGGGCTTGAAAAACTGTTTTTT. It specifies CASSLGQGLEKLFF.

The rearrangement joins TRBV27 to TRBJ1-2; TRBD1 might be the D (6 bases). Trimming took 2 bases from V and 7 from J, leaving 14 bases between them. This CDR3 is built from 14 residues. The germline gives CDR1 MNHEY, CDR2 SMNVEV (reference sequence). As DNA, the CDR3 is TGTGCCAGCAGTTTAGTTGGCAGGGGTCGTGGCTACACCTTC. Translated: CASSLVGRGRGYTF.

The chain is built from TRBV6-6 and TRBJ2-7, with a possible D match to TRBD2 (5 bases). The CDR3 loop spans 14 amino acids. The V end was cut by 6 bases, the J end by 5 bases, with 17 bases between. Germline CDR1 and CDR2: MNHNY and SVGAGI (reference sequence). The CDR3 bases are TGTGCCAGCAGAGATTGGGGTAGCGCGGACGAGCAGTACTTC. Its translation is CASRDWGSADEQYF.

This clone has a handful of counts. This sample also contains other DNA sequences that code for the same CDR3. The rearrangement uses TRBV19 and TRBJ2-1; possible D gene TRBD1, 5 bases. The length of the CDR3 is 15 residues. V gave up 7 bases and J gave up 0 bases, with 13 bases separating them. CDR1 LNHDA and CDR2 SQIVND come from the germline V gene (reference sequence). The CDR3, as DNA: TGTGCCAGTAAGCCCGACAGAAGCTCCTACAATGAGCAGTTCTTC. Its translation: CASKPDRSSYNEQFF.

This chain links TRBV7-2 with TRBJ1-6, with 7 positions matching TRBD1. This CDR3 comprises 15 residues. Germline V gene lookup returns CDR1 SGHTA and CDR2 FQGNSA. V was pared by 5 bases and J by 5 bases, with 6 bases of the junction left unmatched. The CDR3 region is CASSVQGSDNSPLHF. The DNA of the CDR3 is TGTGCCAGCAGCGTACAGGGGTCGGATAATTCACCCCTCCACTTT.

The J gene is TRBJ1-1, the V gene TRBV6-5; the match to TRBD1 covers 8 bases. Germline V gene sequence: CDR1 MNHEY, CDR2 SVGAGI. V was clipped by 6 bases and J by 1 base; unmatched bases: 4. This CDR3 region has 14 residues. CDR3 amino acids: CASRGQGANTEAFF. The CDR3 DNA follows: TGTGCCAGCAGAGGACAGGGTGCGAACACTGAAGCTTTCTTT.

This chain connects TRBV25-1 to TRBJ1-1; 7 bases map to TRBD1. The CDR3 runs 11 residues. V dropped 5 bases and J dropped 8; count of bases not matched to a gene: 2. Germline CDR1 reads MGHDK; CDR2 reads SYGVNS. Written as DNA, the CDR3 is TGTGCCAGCAGTAGGGACAGCGAAGCTTTCTTT. Protein sequence: CASSRDSEAFF.

V and J are TRBV20-1 and TRBJ2-4; TRBD1 might be the D (5 bases). The germline V gene has CDR1 DFQATT and CDR2 SNEGSKA (reference sequence). This CDR3 has 11 residues. V lost 4 bases and J 15 bases, leaving 16 bases between the germline ends. The CDR3 is CSANQGVLRYF. The DNA for the CDR3 is TGCAGTGCTAACCAGGGCGTCCTAAGGTACTTC.

This clone was picked up a small number of times. V is TRBV7-2 and J is TRBJ1-2; no definite D call. Trimming removed 4 bases at V and 7 bases at J, with 7 bases between. Germline V gene sequence: CDR1 SGHTA, CDR2 FQGNSA. CDR3 length: 11 amino acids. In nucleotides, the CDR3 is TGTGCCAGCAGCTCCACTGGTGGCTACACCTTC. Its translation: CASSSTGGYTF.